This T cell receptor (beta chain) was identified in a study of blood T cell repertoires in COVID-19. Overall study: Samples came from the United States, Italy and Spain, spanning acute and convalescent COVID-19. Sources were T cells, B-cell-depleted T cells, or PBMCs; the material itself was cDNA or gDNA.

The germline CDR1 and CDR2 sequences are SNHLY and FYNNEI. Trimming left V 6 bases short and J 4 bases short, with 7 bases between. The CDR3 contains 11 residues. Per the study methods: Scientists estimated how many nucleated cells there were by amplifying reference gene primers. The repertoire was sequenced with immunoSEQ multiplex PCR; TCRdb's copy has only in-frame clones and lacks some. Clonal size and the V and J genes are those of that table, whereas D and trimming came from the DNA. The sample records about 190,000 clones, more than 70% being singletons. Sequenced: peripheral blood. The receptor was isolated from a woman aged 40 to 49 who had recovered from COVID-19. This chain joins TRBV2 and TRBJ2-7; D remains ambiguous. The CDR3: CASRPEYEQYF. CDR3 sequence (DNA): TGTGCCAGCAGACCCGAGTACGAGCAGTACTTC.